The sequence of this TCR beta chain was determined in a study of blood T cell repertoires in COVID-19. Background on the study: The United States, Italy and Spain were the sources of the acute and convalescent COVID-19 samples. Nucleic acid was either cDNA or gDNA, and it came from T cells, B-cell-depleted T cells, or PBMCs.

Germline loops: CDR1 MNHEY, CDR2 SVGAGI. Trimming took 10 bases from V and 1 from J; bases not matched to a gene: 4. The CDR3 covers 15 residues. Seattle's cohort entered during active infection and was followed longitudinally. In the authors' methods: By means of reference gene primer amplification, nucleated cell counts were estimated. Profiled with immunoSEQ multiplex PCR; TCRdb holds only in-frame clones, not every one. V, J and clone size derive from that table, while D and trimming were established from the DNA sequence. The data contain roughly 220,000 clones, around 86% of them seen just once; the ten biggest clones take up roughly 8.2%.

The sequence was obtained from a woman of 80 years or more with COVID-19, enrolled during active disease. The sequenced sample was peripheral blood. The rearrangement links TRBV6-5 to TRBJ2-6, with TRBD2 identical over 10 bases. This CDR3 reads CATSSGGSGANVLTF. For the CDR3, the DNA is TGTGCCACGTCTAGCGGGGGATCTGGGGCCAACGTCCTGACTTTC.